The source of this TCR beta chain is a study of blood T cell repertoires in COVID-19 (dated by TCRdb to about 2020). In terms of the full investigation: Samples covering the acute and convalescent phases of COVID-19 were provided by collaborators in the United States, Italy and Spain. The prospective study material was composed of cDNA or gDNA derived from T cells, B-cell-depleted T cells, or PBMCs. The dataset comprised deeply sampled blood TCRbeta repertoires from subjects exposed to, actively infected with, or recovered from COVID-19. The repertoires were made available in a free public database intended to serve as a resource for research on the immune response to SARS-CoV-2. Samples came from the ongoing ImmuneRACE study (first 160 participants) plus 1,254 subjects from 6 global collaborators. A de-identified subject ID, COVID-19 status, age in years and sex were almost always included in the sample metadata. HLA class I and class II types, where available, came from metadata supplied by the sample provider rather than from assay-based typing. Study-level results and caveats: The amount of clinical and demographic metadata varied by source and participant and was provided uncurated.

This clone came up a few times. The target of this receptor is not known. The sample holds no much larger clone one base away, and base qualities are not on file. Each collaborating institution followed its own protocols to collect whole blood in K2EDTA tubes. For TCRbeta analysis, collaborators shipped samples as frozen whole blood, isolated PBMCs, or DNA extracted from either of those sample types. TCRbeta CDR3 regions were amplified from genomic DNA using the immunoSEQ Assay, a bias-controlled multiplex PCR. Under the source paper's analysis protocol: Nucleated cell counts per sample were estimated from amplification of reference gene primers within the assay. To quantify the absolute abundance of each unique TCRbeta CDR3 rearrangement, sequence reads were collapsed and filtered. For each sample, productive Simpson clonality was calculated as the square root of Simpson's diversity index over productive rearrangements. TCRdb's version of the immuneACCESS table is confined to in-frame rearrangements and falls short of the full clone set. An unresolved V gene accounts for under half of the shortfall where checked; the remainder is of unknown origin. The V and J calls and clone size come from that table; D and trimming were worked out from the DNA. In all, the sample holds some 150,000 clones, and around 83% of those were seen once. The top ten constitute 0.8% to 1.2% of the sample.

Sequencing was done on a sample of peripheral blood. The receptor was isolated from a man in his forties with acute or convalescent COVID-19.

Here is the DNA: TGTGCCAGCAGTCAACACGTTCCTTCCGAAAAACTGTTTTTT. This translates into CASSQHVPSEKLFF. The chain uses TRBV27 and TRBJ1-4; the D gene assignment is ambiguous. Based on the germline V gene (reference sequence), the CDR1 and CDR2 sequences are MNHEY and SMNVEV. At the junction V is shortened by 5 bases and J by 8 bases, with 15 bases in between. The CDR3 has 14 amino acids, counting the end cysteine and phenylalanine. Only the CDR3 portion is preserved as DNA: 42 bases, with reading frame beginning at the first base.